A single sample is the source of the 6 T cell receptor beta chains below, sequenced in a study of CD8 T cells in ankylosing spondylitis. TCRdb independently ran MiXCR on the 5' RACE reads; one entry per CDR3 protein. The table records about 90,000 distinct CDR3 sequences, roughly 30% of them present only once. The specimen sequenced was blood, either unsorted or a sorted T cell fraction (not recorded which). These receptors all come from a male donor with ankylosing spondylitis or in good health (not recorded which).

The chain has TRBV6-1 and TRBJ2-1; the match to TRBD1 covers 7 bases. The CDR3 extends over 15 amino acids. The germline V gene has CDR1 MNHNS and CDR2 SASEGT. V lost 0 bases to trimming and J lost 4 bases; unmatched junction nucleotides: 3. The CDR3 DNA follows: TGTGCCAGCAGTGAAGCAGGGACAGCGTACAATGAGCAGTTCTTC. It is translated as CASSEAGTAYNEQFF.

This chain links TRBV7-9 with TRBJ1-5; no definite D call. With 5 bases removed from V and 7 bases from J, the gap between germline ends came to 12 bases. CDR1 is SEHNR, CDR2 FQNEAQ, per germline (reference sequence). CDR3 size: 13 residues. The CDR3 nucleotides are TGTGCCAGCAGCCCCGGCCTCACGCAGCCCCAGCATTTT. Translated: CASSPGLTQPQHF. The whole variable domain, filled in from reference TRBV7-9 and TRBJ1-5, reads DTGVSQNPRHKITKRGQNVTFRCDPISEHNRLYWYRQTLGQGPEFLTYFQNEAQLEKSRLLSDRFSAERPKGSFSTLEIQRTEQGDSAMYLCASSPGLTQPQHFGDGTRLSIL.

This chain links TRBV18 with TRBJ1-1; D is undetermined. The CDR3 spans 13 residues. Trimming took off 2 bases at V and 7 bases at J, with 11 bases between the two ends. Per germline, CDR1 KGHSH and CDR2 LQKENI. CDR3 region: CASSPRQEGEAFF. Written as DNA, the CDR3 is TGTGCCAGCTCACCAAGACAAGAGGGTGAAGCTTTCTTT.

The chain links TRBV21-1 to TRBJ2-7; TRBD1, the table's D call, was not compared with the DNA. TRBV21-1 has pseudogene status. This CDR3 has 14 residues. DNA for the CDR3: TGTGCCAGCAGCAAAGAGACAGGGGTCTACGAGCAGTACGTC. It encodes CASSKETGVYEQYV.

The V gene is TRBV18, the J gene TRBJ2-1; 8 bases are a match to TRBD1. V was pared by 6 bases and J by 4 bases, with 5 bases of the junction left unmatched. The CDR3 contains 14 residues. Germline V gene data show CDR1 as KGHSH and CDR2 as LQKENI. The CDR3 bases are TGTGCCAGCTCCCTGGACAGGGAATACAATGAGCAGTTCTTC. This gives the protein CASSLDREYNEQFF.

There are a few counts of this clonotype. The V call is TRBV3-1, the J call TRBJ2-5; 12 nucleotides align to TRBD1. The germline CDR1 and CDR2 sequences are LGHDT and YNNKEL (reference sequence). There are 16 residues in the CDR3. Trimming removed 8 bases from V and 3 bases from J; junction bases left unmatched: 10. The DNA for the CDR3 is TGTGCCAGCTCCTTCGCCGGGACAGGGGGCGAAGAGACCCAGTACTTC. This sequence encodes CASSFAGTGGEETQYF.